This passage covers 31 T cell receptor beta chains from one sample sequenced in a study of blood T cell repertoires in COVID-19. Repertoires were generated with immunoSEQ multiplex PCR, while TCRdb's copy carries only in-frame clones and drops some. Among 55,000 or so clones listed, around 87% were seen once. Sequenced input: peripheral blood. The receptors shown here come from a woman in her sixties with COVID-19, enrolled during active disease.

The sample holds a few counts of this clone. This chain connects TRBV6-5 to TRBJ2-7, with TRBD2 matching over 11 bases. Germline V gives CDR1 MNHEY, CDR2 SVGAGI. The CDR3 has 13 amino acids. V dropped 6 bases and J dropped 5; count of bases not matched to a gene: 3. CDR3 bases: TGTGCCAGCAGATTTAGCGGGAGGGACGAGCAGTACTTC. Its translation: CASRFSGRDEQYF.

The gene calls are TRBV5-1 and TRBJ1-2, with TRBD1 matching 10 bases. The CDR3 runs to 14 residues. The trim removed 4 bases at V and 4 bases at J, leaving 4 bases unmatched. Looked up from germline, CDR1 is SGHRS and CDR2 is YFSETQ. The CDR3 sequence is CASSLGQGGYGYTF. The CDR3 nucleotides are TGCGCCAGCAGCCTCGGACAGGGGGGCTATGGCTACACCTTC.

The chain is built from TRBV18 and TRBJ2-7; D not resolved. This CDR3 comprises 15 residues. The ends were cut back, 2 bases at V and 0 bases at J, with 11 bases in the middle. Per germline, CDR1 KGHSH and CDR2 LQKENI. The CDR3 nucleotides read TGTGCCAGCTCACCAGAGGCCATCAGCTCCTACGAGCAGTACTTC. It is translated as CASSPEAISSYEQYF.

CDR3 loop: CASSQEAGRRGYTF. CDR3 DNA sequence: TGTGCCAGCAGCCAAGAGGCAGGGCGGCGGGGCTACACCTTC. This chain links TRBV4-2 with TRBJ1-2, with a tentative D call TRBD1 (5 bases). Germline values: CDR1 LGHNA, CDR2 YNFKEQ. V dropped 0 bases and J dropped 8 bases, with 13 bases sitting between them. This CDR3 is 14 amino acids long.

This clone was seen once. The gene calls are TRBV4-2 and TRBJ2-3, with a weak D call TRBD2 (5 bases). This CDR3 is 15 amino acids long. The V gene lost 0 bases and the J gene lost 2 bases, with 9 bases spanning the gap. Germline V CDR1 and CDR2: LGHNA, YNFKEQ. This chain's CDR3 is CASSQEKRITDTQYF. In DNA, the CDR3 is TGTGCCAGCAGCCAAGAAAAGCGGATCACAGATACGCAGTATTTT.

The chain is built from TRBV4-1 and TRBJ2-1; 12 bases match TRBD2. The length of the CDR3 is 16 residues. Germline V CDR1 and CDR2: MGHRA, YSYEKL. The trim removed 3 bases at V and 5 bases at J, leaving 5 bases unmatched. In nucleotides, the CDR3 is TGCGCCAGCAGCCATCACGGACTAGCGGGGAACAATGAGCAGTTCTTC. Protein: CASSHHGLAGNNEQFF.

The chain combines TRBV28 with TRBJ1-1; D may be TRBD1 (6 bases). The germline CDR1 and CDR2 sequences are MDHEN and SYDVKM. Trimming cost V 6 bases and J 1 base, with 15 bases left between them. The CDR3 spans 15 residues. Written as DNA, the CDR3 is TGTGCCAGCAGGGCGTCCGGGACACCGAACACTGAAGCTTTCTTT. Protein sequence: CASRASGTPNTEAFF.

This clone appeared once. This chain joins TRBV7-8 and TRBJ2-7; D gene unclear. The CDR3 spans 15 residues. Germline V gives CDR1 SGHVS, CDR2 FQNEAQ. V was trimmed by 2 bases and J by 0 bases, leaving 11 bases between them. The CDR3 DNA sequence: TGTGCCAGCAGCTTACTCCATCAGAACTCCTACGAGCAGTACTTC. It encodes CASSLLHQNSYEQYF. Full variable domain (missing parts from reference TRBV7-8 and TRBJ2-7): GAGVSQSPRYKVAKRGQDVALRCDPISGHVSLFWYQQALGQGPEFLTYFQNEAQLDKSGLPSDRFFAERPEGSVSTLKIQRTQQEDSAVYLCASSLLHQNSYEQYFGPGTRLTVT.

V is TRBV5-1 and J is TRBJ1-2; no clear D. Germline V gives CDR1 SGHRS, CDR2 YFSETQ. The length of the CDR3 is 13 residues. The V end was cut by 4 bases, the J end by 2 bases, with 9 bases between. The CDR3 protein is CASSPSGNYGYTF. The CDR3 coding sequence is TGCGCCAGCAGCCCGAGCGGGAACTATGGCTACACCTTC.

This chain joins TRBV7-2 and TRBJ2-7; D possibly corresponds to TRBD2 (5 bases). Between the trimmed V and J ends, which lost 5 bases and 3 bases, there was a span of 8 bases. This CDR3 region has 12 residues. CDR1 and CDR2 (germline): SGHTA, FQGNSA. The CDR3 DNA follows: TGTGCCAGCAGCAAGAGCGGCTACGAGCAGTACTTC. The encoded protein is CASSKSGYEQYF. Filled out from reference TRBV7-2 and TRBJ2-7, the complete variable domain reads GAGVSQSPSNKVTEKGKDVELRCDPISGHTALYWYRQSLGQGLEFLIYFQGNSAPDKSGLPSDRFSAERTGGSVSTLTIQRTQQEDSAVYLCASSKSGYEQYFGPGTRLTVT.

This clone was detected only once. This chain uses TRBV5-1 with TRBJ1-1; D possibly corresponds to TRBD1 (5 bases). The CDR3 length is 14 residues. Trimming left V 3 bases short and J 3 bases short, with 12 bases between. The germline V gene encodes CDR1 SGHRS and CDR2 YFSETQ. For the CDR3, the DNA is TGCGCCAGCAGCTGGAACACGGGGGACACTGAAGCTTTCTTT. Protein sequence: CASSWNTGDTEAFF.

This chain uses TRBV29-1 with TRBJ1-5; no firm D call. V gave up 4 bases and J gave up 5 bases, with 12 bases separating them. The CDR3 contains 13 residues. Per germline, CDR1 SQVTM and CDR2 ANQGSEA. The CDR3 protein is CSVGGFGDQPQHF. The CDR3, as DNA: TGCAGCGTTGGAGGGTTTGGGGATCAGCCCCAGCATTTT.

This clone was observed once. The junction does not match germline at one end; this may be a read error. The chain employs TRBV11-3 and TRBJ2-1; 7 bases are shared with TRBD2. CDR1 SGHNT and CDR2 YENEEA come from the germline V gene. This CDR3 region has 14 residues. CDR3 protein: CASSSLTQATSAVF. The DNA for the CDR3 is TGTGCCAGCAGCTCCCTTACCCAGGCTACTAGCGCGGTCTTC.

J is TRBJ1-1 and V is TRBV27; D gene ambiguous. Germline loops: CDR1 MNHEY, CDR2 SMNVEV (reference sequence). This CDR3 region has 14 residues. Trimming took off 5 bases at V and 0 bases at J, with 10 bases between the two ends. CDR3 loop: CASSPTDMNTEAFF. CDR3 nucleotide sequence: TGTGCCAGCAGTCCCACAGACATGAACACTGAAGCTTTCTTT.

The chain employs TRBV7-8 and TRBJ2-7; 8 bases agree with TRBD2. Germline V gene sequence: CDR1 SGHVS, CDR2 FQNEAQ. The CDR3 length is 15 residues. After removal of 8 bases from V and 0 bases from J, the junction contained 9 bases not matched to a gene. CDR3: CASGLNSGTSYEQYF. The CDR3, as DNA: TGTGCCAGCGGATTGAATAGCGGGACCTCCTACGAGCAGTACTTC. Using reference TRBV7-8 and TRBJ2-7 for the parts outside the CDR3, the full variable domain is GAGVSQSPRYKVAKRGQDVALRCDPISGHVSLFWYQQALGQGPEFLTYFQNEAQLDKSGLPSDRFFAERPEGSVSTLKIQRTQQEDSAVYLCASGLNSGTSYEQYFGPGTRLTVT.

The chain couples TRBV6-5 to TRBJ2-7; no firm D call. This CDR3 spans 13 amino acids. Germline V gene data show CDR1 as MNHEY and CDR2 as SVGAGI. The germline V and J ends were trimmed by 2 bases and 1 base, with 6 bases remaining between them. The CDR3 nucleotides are TGTGCCAGCAGTTACCAGGCGTCCTACGAGCAGTACTTC. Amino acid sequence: CASSYQASYEQYF.

In DNA form, the CDR3 reads TGTGCCAGCACCTTGGAATGGACAGGGGGAATCAGCTCCTATAATTCACCCCTCCACTTT. Its protein is CASTLEWTGGISSYNSPLHF. This chain joins TRBV7-9 and TRBJ1-6, with 10 bases that match TRBD1. Germline values: CDR1 SEHNR, CDR2 FQNEAQ (reference sequence). V lost 7 bases and J lost 0; bases outside the gene matches: 15. CDR3 length: 20 amino acids.

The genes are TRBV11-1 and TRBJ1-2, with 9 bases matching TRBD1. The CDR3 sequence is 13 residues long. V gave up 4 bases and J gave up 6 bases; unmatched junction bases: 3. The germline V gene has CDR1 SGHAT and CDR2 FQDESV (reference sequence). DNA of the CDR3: TGTGCCAGCAGCTCCGGGACAGGGAATGGCTACACCTTC. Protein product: CASSSGTGNGYTF.

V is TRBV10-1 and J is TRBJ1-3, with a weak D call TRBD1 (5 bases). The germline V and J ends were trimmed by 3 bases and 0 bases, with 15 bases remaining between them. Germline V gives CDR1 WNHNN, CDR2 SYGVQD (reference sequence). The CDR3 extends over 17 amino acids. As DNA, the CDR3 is TGCGCCAGCAGTGATTTTGGGGCAGGCGTCTCTGGAAACACCATATATTTT. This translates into CASSDFGAGVSGNTIYF.

This CDR3 is CAWSVGPNTGELFF. The CDR3 DNA reads TGTGCCTGGAGTGTTGGGCCTAACACCGGGGAGCTGTTTTTT. This rearrangement joins TRBV30 to TRBJ2-2; D ambiguous. Trimming shortened V by 0 bases and J by 2 bases, and 7 bases separated the two germline ends. CDR1 is GTSNPN, CDR2 SVGIG, per germline (reference sequence). This CDR3 spans 14 amino acids.

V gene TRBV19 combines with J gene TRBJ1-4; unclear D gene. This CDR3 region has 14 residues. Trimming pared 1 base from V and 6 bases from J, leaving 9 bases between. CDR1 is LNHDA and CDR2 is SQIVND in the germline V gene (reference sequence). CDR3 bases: TGTGCCAGTAGTATAGGCTACCCGGATGAAAAACTGTTTTTT. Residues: CASSIGYPDEKLFF.

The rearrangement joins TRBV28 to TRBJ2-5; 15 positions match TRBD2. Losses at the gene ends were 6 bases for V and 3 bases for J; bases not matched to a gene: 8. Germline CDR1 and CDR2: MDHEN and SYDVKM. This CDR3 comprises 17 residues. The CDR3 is CASSLGTSGRTEETQYF. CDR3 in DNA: TGTGCCAGCAGCCTAGGGACTAGCGGGAGGACTGAAGAGACCCAGTACTTC.

As DNA, the CDR3 is TGTGCCAGCAGCACCTTGACAAGTTTCAGCTCTGGGGCCAACGTCCTGACTTTC. Translation: CASSTLTSFSSGANVLTF. V gene TRBV21-1 combines with J gene TRBJ2-6; TRBD1, the table's D call, was not compared with the DNA. TRBV21-1 is reported as a pseudogene. CDR3 length equals 18 residues.

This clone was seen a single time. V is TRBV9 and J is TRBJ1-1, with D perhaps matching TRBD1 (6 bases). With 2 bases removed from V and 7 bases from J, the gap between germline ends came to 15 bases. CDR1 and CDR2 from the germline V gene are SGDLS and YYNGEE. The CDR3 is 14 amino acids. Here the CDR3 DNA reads TGTGCCAGCAGCGTTAACCCTTTGGACAGTGAAGCTTTCTTT. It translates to CASSVNPLDSEAFF.

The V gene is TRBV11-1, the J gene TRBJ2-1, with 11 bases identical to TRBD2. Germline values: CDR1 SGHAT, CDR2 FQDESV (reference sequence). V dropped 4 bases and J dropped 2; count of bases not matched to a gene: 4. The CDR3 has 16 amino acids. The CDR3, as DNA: TGTGCCAGCAGCTCCCGTAGCGGGAGGGCCTACAATGAGCAGTTCTTC. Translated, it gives CASSSRSGRAYNEQFF.

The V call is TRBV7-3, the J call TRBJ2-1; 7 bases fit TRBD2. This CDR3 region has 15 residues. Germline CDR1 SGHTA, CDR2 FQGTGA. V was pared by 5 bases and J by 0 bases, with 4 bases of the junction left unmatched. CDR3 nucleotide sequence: TGTGCCAGCAGCCGAGCGGGGAGCTCCTACAATGAGCAGTTCTTC. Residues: CASSRAGSSYNEQFF.

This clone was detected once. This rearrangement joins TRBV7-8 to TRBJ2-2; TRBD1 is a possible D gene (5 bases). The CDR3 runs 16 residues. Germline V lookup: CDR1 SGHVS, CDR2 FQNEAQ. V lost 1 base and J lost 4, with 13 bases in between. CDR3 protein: CASSLGSGFSTGELFF. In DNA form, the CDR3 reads TGTGCCAGCAGCTTAGGGTCAGGGTTTAGCACCGGGGAGCTGTTTTTT.

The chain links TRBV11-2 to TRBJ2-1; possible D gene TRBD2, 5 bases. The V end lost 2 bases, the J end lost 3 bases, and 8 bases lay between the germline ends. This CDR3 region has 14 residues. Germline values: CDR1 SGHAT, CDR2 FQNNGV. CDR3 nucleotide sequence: TGTGCCAGCAGCTTACCGGGGTACTACAATGAGCAGTTCTTC. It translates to CASSLPGYYNEQFF.

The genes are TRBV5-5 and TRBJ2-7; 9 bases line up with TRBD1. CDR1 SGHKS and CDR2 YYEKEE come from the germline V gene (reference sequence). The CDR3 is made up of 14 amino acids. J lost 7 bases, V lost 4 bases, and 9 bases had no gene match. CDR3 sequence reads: CASSPYRGLGEQYF. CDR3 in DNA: TGTGCCAGCAGCCCCTACAGGGGGCTCGGGGAGCAGTACTTC.

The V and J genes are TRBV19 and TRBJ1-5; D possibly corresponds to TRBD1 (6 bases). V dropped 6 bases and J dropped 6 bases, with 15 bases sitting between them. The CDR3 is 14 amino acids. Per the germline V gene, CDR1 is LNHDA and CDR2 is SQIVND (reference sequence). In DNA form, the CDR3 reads TGTGCCAGTAGCAACAGGGTCGGCGGTCAGCCCCAGCATTTT. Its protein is CASSNRVGGQPQHF.

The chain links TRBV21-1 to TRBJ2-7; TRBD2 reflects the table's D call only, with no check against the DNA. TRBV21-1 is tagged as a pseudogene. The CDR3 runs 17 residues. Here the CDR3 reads CASSKTPRRRGTYEQYF. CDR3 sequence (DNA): TGTGCCAGCAGCAAAACCCCAAGACGGAGGGGCACCTACGAGCAGTACTTC.